Listed here are 30 T cell receptor beta chains from one sample, sequenced in a study of early stage breast cancer tumors. Method: immunoSEQ multiplex PCR; TCRdb's copy keeps in-frame clones and lacks some. The sample records tens of thousands of clones, 70% to 80% being singletons. The sample was blood. The source is a person aged 55-75 years with breast cancer.

The J gene is TRBJ2-1, the V gene TRBV11-3; D is perhaps TRBD1 or TRBD2 (6 bases each). From germline, CDR1 is SGHNT and CDR2 YENEEA. The CDR3 loop spans 15 amino acids. The V gene lost 3 bases and the J gene lost 9 bases, with 18 bases spanning the gap. The CDR3 sequence is CASSLNGMGGTEQFF. DNA of the CDR3: TGTGCCAGCAGCTTGAACGGGATGGGGGGCACTGAGCAGTTCTTC.

This clone appeared a few times. The chain uses TRBV11-3 and TRBJ2-1; D not certain. V lost 2 bases, J lost 9 bases, and 8 bases lay in between. This CDR3 is 12 amino acids long. Germline V lookup: CDR1 SGHNT, CDR2 YENEEA. CDR3 DNA: TGTGCCAGCAGCTTATCGCCGGCTGAGCAGTTCTTC. Amino acid sequence: CASSLSPAEQFF.

This clone occurred a few times. This chain uses TRBV9 with TRBJ2-6, with a weak D call TRBD1 (5 bases). The CDR3 is 16 amino acids. Per the germline V gene, CDR1 is SGDLS and CDR2 is YYNGEE. V was pared by 4 bases and J by 0 bases, with 11 bases between. The CDR3 is CASSPTQGSGANVLTF. The CDR3, as DNA: TGTGCCAGCAGCCCTACTCAGGGCTCTGGGGCCAACGTCCTGACTTTC.

This clone has just a few counts. The rearrangement joins TRBV2 to TRBJ2-7, with 8 bases fitting TRBD2. This CDR3 is 18 amino acids long. V lost 7 bases to trimming and J lost 6 bases; unmatched junction nucleotides: 23. Looked up from germline, CDR1 is SNHLY and CDR2 is FYNNEI. CDR3 coding DNA: TGTGCCAGCAACCTTAGCGGGGTTCGGGTGATGGGGGGCACCGAGCAGTACTTC. Protein: CASNLSGVRVMGGTEQYF.

V is TRBV18 and J is TRBJ2-4; perhaps TRBD1 as D (5 bases). Per germline, CDR1 KGHSH and CDR2 LQKENI. This CDR3 spans 17 amino acids. V lost 0 bases, J lost 0 bases, and 12 bases lay in between. CDR3 residues: CASSPPGHPIAKNIQYF. CDR3 bases: TGTGCCAGCTCACCACCAGGACACCCCATAGCCAAAAACATTCAGTACTTC.

The chain has TRBV5-1 and TRBJ1-1, with 8 bases lining up with TRBD1. The CDR3 spans 16 residues. Germline loops: CDR1 SGHRS, CDR2 YFSETQ. J gave up 6 bases and V 2 bases, and 12 bases lay outside the gene matches. The CDR3 nucleotides read TGCGCCAGCAGCTTAATCTCCGAGACAGGGGCCGCTGAAGCTTTCTTT. Its translation is CASSLISETGAAEAFF.

The V and J genes are TRBV7-9 and TRBJ2-5, with D uncertain. CDR1 is SEHNR, CDR2 FQNEAQ, per germline (reference sequence). The length of the CDR3 is 14 residues. V shed 1 base and J shed 3 bases, with 9 bases lying between them. In DNA form, the CDR3 reads TGTGCCAGCAGCTTAGGTTCGCTAGAAGAGACCCAGTACTTC. Translating gives CASSLGSLEETQYF.

The chain recombines TRBV2 with TRBJ2-7, with D unresolved. The CDR3 has 14 residues. Germline CDR1 reads SNHLY; CDR2 reads FYNNEI. Trimming left V 6 bases short and J 1 base short, with 13 bases between. The CDR3 DNA reads as TGTGCCAGCAGAGTACGTCTCTCTTCCTACGAGCAGTACTTC. This sequence encodes CASRVRLSSYEQYF.

V usage is TRBV6-1 and J usage is TRBJ2-2; D not certain. This CDR3 contains 13 residues. CDR1 is MNHNS, CDR2 SASEGT, per germline. V shed 3 bases and J shed 5 bases, with 7 bases lying between them. In nucleotides, the CDR3 is TGTGCCAGCAGTGAGTTCGAGACCGGGGAGCTGTTTTTT. Its protein product is CASSEFETGELFF.

This chain joins TRBV13 and TRBJ2-3; D call uncertain. The germline V gene encodes CDR1 PRHDT and CDR2 FYEKMQ (reference sequence). V was pared by 4 bases and J by 5 bases, with 7 bases between. The CDR3 has 12 amino acids. The CDR3 bases are TGTGCCAGCAGCTCAAGTTTAGATACGCAGTATTTT. Amino acid sequence: CASSSSLDTQYF.

Details on this clone: At one end the junction does not follow the germline gene, possibly because of a read error. The V call is TRBV7-7, the J call TRBJ2-5; D gene ambiguous. Germline V lookup: CDR1 SSHAT, CDR2 FNYEAQ (reference sequence). The CDR3 is made up of 14 amino acids. CDR3 nucleotides: TGTGCTAGCAGCCAACCCGGGTTCCAAGAGACCCAGTACTTC. Its translation is CASSQPGFQETQYF.

The rearrangement uses TRBV28 and TRBJ2-3, with 10 positions matching TRBD2. CDR3 size: 18 residues. Trimming cost V 6 bases and J 4 bases; bases outside gene matches: 16. Germline CDR1 reads MDHEN; CDR2 reads SYDVKM. The CDR3 nucleotides are TGTGCCAGCAGGGGCCCGCTAGCGGGAGTCGGCCTCGCAGATACGCAGTATTTT. Translated: CASRGPLAGVGLADTQYF.

This clone has only a few counts. J is TRBJ1-1 and V is TRBV2; no definite D call. CDR1 is SNHLY and CDR2 is FYNNEI in the germline V gene. Trimming removed 4 bases at V and 6 bases at J, with 9 bases between. CDR3 length: 12 amino acids. CDR3 DNA sequence: TGTGCCAGCAGTGTCCTTTTGTCTGAAGCTTTCTTT. Translation: CASSVLLSEAFF.

This rearrangement joins TRBV6-1 to TRBJ2-7, with D possibly being TRBD2 (6 bases). Trimming pared 3 bases from V and 2 bases from J, leaving 14 bases between. The CDR3 is made up of 15 amino acids. Germline values: CDR1 MNHNS, CDR2 SASEGT. The CDR3 DNA reads as TGTGCCAGCAGTGATCCTTCGGGGGTGGCCTACGAGCAGTACTTC. Amino acids: CASSDPSGVAYEQYF.

CDR3 amino acids: CASSPFGGGEQYF. The CDR3 DNA reads as TGTGCCAGCTCACCATTCGGAGGCGGAGAGCAGTACTTC. The chain joins TRBV18 to TRBJ2-7; TRBD2 might be the D (5 bases). The germline V gene has CDR1 KGHSH and CDR2 LQKENI. The V end lost 2 bases, the J end lost 7 bases, and 12 bases lay between the germline ends. The CDR3 runs to 13 residues.

The V gene is TRBV7-9, the J gene TRBJ2-5; TRBD2 matches at 7 bases. The germline gives CDR1 SEHNR, CDR2 FQNEAQ (reference sequence). CDR3 length: 15 residues. V trimming: 3 bases; J trimming: 5 bases; junction bases outside the gene matches: 9. CDR3 residues: CASSLNGLEVETQYF. CDR3 coding DNA: TGTGCCAGCAGCTTGAACGGACTAGAGGTTGAGACCCAGTACTTC.

This clone was seen more than once but under ten times. The chain employs TRBV6-6 and TRBJ1-1; no reliable D call. Germline assignment: CDR1 MNHNY and CDR2 SVGAGI (reference sequence). Trimming took off 7 bases at V and 3 bases at J, with 12 bases between the two ends. This CDR3 is 13 amino acids long. The CDR3 DNA sequence: TGTGCCAGCACCCCACGAAGGTACACTGAAGCTTTCTTT. Its protein is CASTPRRYTEAFF.

This clone has only a few counts. The rearrangement uses TRBV2 and TRBJ2-7, with D maybe TRBD1 (6 bases). V lost 5 bases and J 3 bases, leaving 20 bases between the germline ends. Germline V gives CDR1 SNHLY, CDR2 FYNNEI. The CDR3 has 16 amino acids. Here the CDR3 DNA reads TGTGCCAGCAGTTTCAACCCACAGGGATCAGACTACGAGCAGTACTTC. Amino acids: CASSFNPQGSDYEQYF. The full variable domain, completed using reference TRBV2 and TRBJ2-7, is EPEVTQTPSHQVTQMGQEVILRCVPISNHLYFYWYRQILGQKVEFLVSFYNNEISEKSEIFDDQFSVERPDGSNFTLKIRSTKLEDSAMYFCASSFNPQGSDYEQYFGPGTRLTVT.

The chain couples TRBV4-1 to TRBJ2-7, with D possibly matching TRBD2 (6 bases). Germline assignment: CDR1 MGHRA and CDR2 YSYEKL. The V end was cut by 5 bases, the J end by 11 bases, with 13 bases between. This CDR3 has 11 residues. The CDR3 reads CASSSGTQEYF. CDR3 coding DNA: TGCGCCAGCAGCTCCGGGACTCAAGAGTACTTC.

The genes are TRBV7-8 and TRBJ1-2; a weak D match, TRBD1 (5 bases). The CDR3 consists of 13 residues. V lost 1 base and J 4 bases, leaving 7 bases between the germline ends. Germline lookup yields CDR1 SGHVS and CDR2 FQNEAQ. CDR3 in DNA: TGTGCCAGCAGCTTAGGGACATCCTATGGCTACACCTTC. Amino acid sequence: CASSLGTSYGYTF. Using reference TRBV7-8 and TRBJ1-2 for the parts outside the CDR3, the full variable domain is GAGVSQSPRYKVAKRGQDVALRCDPISGHVSLFWYQQALGQGPEFLTYFQNEAQLDKSGLPSDRFFAERPEGSVSTLKIQRTQQEDSAVYLCASSLGTSYGYTFGSGTRLTVV.

This clone was counted once. This chain joins TRBV28 and TRBJ2-3; D is unclear. CDR3 length equals 17 residues. Germline V lookup: CDR1 MDHEN, CDR2 SYDVKM. Trimming shortened V by 5 bases and J by 0 bases, and 18 bases separated the two germline ends. CDR3 residues: CASSPTLADTSTDTQYF. The CDR3 bases are TGTGCCAGCAGTCCAACCTTAGCAGACACTAGCACAGATACGCAGTATTTT. The complete variable domain, with remaining parts taken from reference TRBV28 and TRBJ2-3, reads DVKVTQSSRYLVKRTGEKVFLECVQDMDHENMFWYRQDPGLGLRLIYFSYDVKMKEKGDIPEGYSVSREKKERFSLILESASTNQTSMYLCASSPTLADTSTDTQYFGPGTRLTVL.

J is TRBJ1-6 and V is TRBV11-3, with a tentative D call TRBD1 (5 bases). The CDR3 contains 16 residues. The V and J ends lost 4 bases and 7 bases respectively, with 17 bases between them. CDR1 and CDR2 (germline): SGHNT, YENEEA. CDR3 nucleotides: TGTGCCAGCAGCTACTCTGAGGGGCGGCAAAATTCACCCCTCCACTTT. Amino acids: CASSYSEGRQNSPLHF.

V is TRBV19 and J is TRBJ1-2; no firm D call. The CDR3 totals 14 residues. Germline loops: CDR1 LNHDA, CDR2 SQIVND (reference sequence). V shed 5 bases and J shed 3 bases, with 13 bases lying between them. The CDR3 nucleotides are TGTGCCAGTAGTTCGATGGACGCTTACTATGGCTACACCTTC. It specifies CASSSMDAYYGYTF.

The CDR3 bases are TGTGCCAGCAGCCTCAAACCCCCTACGAGCTCCTACGAGCAGTACTTC. Amino acids: CASSLKPPTSSYEQYF. This rearrangement joins TRBV14 to TRBJ2-7; no firm D call. The CDR3 totals 16 residues. V was clipped by 4 bases and J by 0 bases, with 16 bases between them. The germline CDR1 and CDR2 sequences are SGHDN and FVKESK. Drawing the rest from reference TRBV14 and TRBJ2-7, the complete variable domain is EAGVTQFPSHSVIEKGQTVTLRCDPISGHDNLYWYRRVMGKEIKFLLHFVKESKQDESGMPNNRFLAERTGGTYSTLKVQPAELEDSGVYFCASSLKPPTSSYEQYFGPGTRLTVT.

The CDR3 loop reads CASKPTGQGMDTQYF. CDR3 DNA sequence: TGTGCCAGCAAACCGACGGGACAGGGGATGGATACGCAGTATTTT. The V and J genes are TRBV28 and TRBJ2-3; TRBD1 matches at 10 bases. CDR3 length: 15 amino acids. Germline assignment: CDR1 MDHEN and CDR2 SYDVKM. V lost 7 bases and J lost 6; bases outside the gene matches: 10.

This clone has a single count. J is TRBJ1-2 and V is TRBV19; D is unresolved. Per the germline V gene, CDR1 is LNHDA and CDR2 is SQIVND (reference sequence). The CDR3 consists of 13 residues. V lost 4 bases, J lost 6 bases, and 12 bases lay in between. Here the CDR3 DNA reads TGTGCCAGTAGTACCCCACGGAGGAATGGCTACACCTTC. Translated, it gives CASSTPRRNGYTF. The whole variable domain, remainder taken from reference TRBV19 and TRBJ1-2, is DGGITQSPKYLFRKEGQNVTLSCEQNLNHDAMYWYRQDPGQGLRLIYYSQIVNDFQKGDIAEGYSVSREKKESFPLTVTSAQKNPTAFYLCASSTPRRNGYTFGSGTRLTVV.

This clone was seen a few times. A read error may account for a junction end that differs from germline. V is TRBV13 and J is TRBJ2-3, with TRBD2 identical over 12 bases. This CDR3 has 18 residues. Germline-derived CDR1 and CDR2 are PRHDT and FYEKMQ (reference sequence). Written as DNA, the CDR3 is TGTGCCAGCAGCGTAGGACTAGCGGGGAGTTCTAGCACAGATACGCAGTATTTT. It translates to CASSVGLAGSSSTDTQYF. The full variable domain, completed using reference TRBV13 and TRBJ2-3, is AAGVIQSPRHLIKEKRETATLKCYPIPRHDTVYWYQQGPGQDPQFLISFYEKMQSDKGSIPDRFSAQQFSDYHSELNMSSLELGDSALYFCASSVGLAGSSSTDTQYFGPGTRLTVL.

The V call is TRBV5-4, the J call TRBJ2-1; a weak D match, TRBD1 (5 bases). With 5 bases removed from V and 3 bases from J, the gap between germline ends came to 9 bases. Germline CDR1 reads SGHNT; CDR2 reads YYREEE (reference sequence). This CDR3 region has 13 residues. The CDR3 here is CASRVDSYNEQFF. As DNA, the CDR3 is TGTGCCAGCAGAGTCGACAGCTACAATGAGCAGTTCTTC.

The gene calls are TRBV6-1 and TRBJ1-2; D not resolved. The V gene's germline CDR1 is MNHNS and CDR2 SASEGT. The CDR3 loop spans 13 amino acids. Trimming removed 10 bases from V and 2 bases from J, with 14 bases in between. In nucleotides, the CDR3 is TGTGCCACCGTGACCGAAGTGAACTATGGCTACACCTTC. It encodes CATVTEVNYGYTF.

The chain recombines TRBV29-1 with TRBJ1-2; D gene unclear. V shed 4 bases and J shed 7 bases, with 10 bases lying between them. Germline V gives CDR1 SQVTM, CDR2 ANQGSEA. CDR3 size: 11 residues. The CDR3 region is CSVASQSGYTF. CDR3 bases: TGCAGCGTTGCGTCACAGAGTGGCTACACCTTC.